The T cell receptor (beta chain) under discussion was sequenced for a study of monozygotic twins with inflammatory bowel disease. In regard to this clonotype: Antigen specificity is unknown.

CDR3 length: 13 amino acids. The V gene's germline CDR1 is SGHVS and CDR2 FNYEAQ. Findings and caveats of the study: Different T cell subtypes could not be distinguished. On the inverse Simpson index, IBD patients scored lower for TCRbeta diversity than healthy co-twins.

With eight separate reactions per sample, the authors made cDNA. TCRdb re-analyzed the 5' RACE reads; it lists each CDR3 protein once, without DNA. This listing includes just over 300,000 distinct CDR3 sequences. Sequenced input: blood. This sequence was found in a human donor with ulcerative colitis or Crohn's disease, or a healthy co-twin of an affected twin (not recorded which). The chain links TRBV7-6 to TRBJ2-7; TCRdb outputs TRBD1, but without DNA this stays unchecked. The CDR3 sequence is CASSLTGAYEQYF.